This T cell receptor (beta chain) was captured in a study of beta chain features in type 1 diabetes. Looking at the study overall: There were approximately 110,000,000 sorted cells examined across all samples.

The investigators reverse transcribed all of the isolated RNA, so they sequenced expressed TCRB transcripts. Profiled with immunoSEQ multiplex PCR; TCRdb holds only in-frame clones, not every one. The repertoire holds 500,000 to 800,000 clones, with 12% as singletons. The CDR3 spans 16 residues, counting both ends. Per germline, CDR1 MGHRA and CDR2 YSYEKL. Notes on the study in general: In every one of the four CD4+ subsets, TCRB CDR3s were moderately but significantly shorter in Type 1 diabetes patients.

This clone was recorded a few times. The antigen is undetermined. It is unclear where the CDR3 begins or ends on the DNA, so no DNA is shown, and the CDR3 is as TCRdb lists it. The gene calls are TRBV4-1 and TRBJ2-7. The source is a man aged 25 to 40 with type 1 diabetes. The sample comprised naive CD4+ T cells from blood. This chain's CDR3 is CASSQFFGTSSYEQYF.